This is a list of T cell receptor beta chains from one sample in a study of blood T cell repertoires in COVID-19. TCRdb's table, derived via immunoSEQ multiplex PCR, lists solely in-frame clones and lacks some. The table lists 290,000 or so clones, roughly nine tenths of them singletons. The source material was peripheral blood. Source of these receptors: a woman aged 25-40 years with COVID-19, enrolled during active disease. Each CDR3 is given with its conserved first and last residue. Each record gives: D gene, J gene, V gene, clone size, CDR3 DNA, CDR3 protein. D genes are given only for firm matches. The listing skips clone size in some rows; elsewhere it reads once, few, many or a size class.

NA	TRBJ2-2	TRBV5-1	NA	TGCGCCAGCAGCTTGGTTAGCAGGGGCACCGGGGAGCTGTTTTTT	CASSLVSRGTGELFF
NA	TRBJ1-4	TRBV18	NA	TGTGCCAGCTCACCATCGGATGAAAAACTGTTTTTT	CASSPSDEKLFF
TRBD1	TRBJ1-2	TRBV10-3	NA	TGTGCCATCGGGACAGGGGGATTAGATGGCTACACCTTC	CAIGTGGLDGYTF
TRBD1	TRBJ1-1	TRBV29-1	NA	TGCAGCGGATTCGACAGGGGGCTCGAAGCTTTCTTT	CSGFDRGLEAFF
NA	TRBJ1-2	TRBV11-2	NA	TGTGCCAGCAGCGAATGGGGAGTGCCTAACTATGGCTACACCTTC	CASSEWGVPNYGYTF
TRBD1	TRBJ2-5	TRBV5-6	NA	TGTGCCAGCAGCCCGGACAGGGTCCAAGAGACCCAGTACTTC	CASSPDRVQETQYF
TRBD1	TRBJ1-3	TRBV19	once	TGTGCCAGTAGTACCCAGGGACAGGGGGCTGGAAACACCATATATTTT	CASSTQGQGAGNTIYF
NA	TRBJ2-1	TRBV19	NA	TGTGCCAGTAGTCCTCACTTTAGCATGGTGGATGAGCAGTTCTTC	CASSPHFSMVDEQFF
NA	TRBJ1-6	TRBV3-1/TRBV3-2	NA	TGTGCCAGCAGCCAGACAAATTATAATTCACCCCTCCACTTT	CASSQTNYNSPLHF
TRBD1	TRBJ2-1	TRBV24-1	NA	TGTGCCACCAGTGCAACCCCGGGACAGGGGGGCGTCTCCTACAATGAGCAGTTCTTC	CATSATPGQGGVSYNEQFF
TRBD1	TRBJ1-2	TRBV5-1	NA	TGCGCCAGCAGCCCAGAGGGACAGAACAATGGCTACACCTTC	CASSPEGQNNGYTF
NA	TRBJ1-2	TRBV6-5	few	TGTGCCAGCAGCGGAGGGGCAACTTCTAACTATGGCTACACCTTC	CASSGGATSNYGYTF